This T cell receptor (beta chain) was profiled in a study of blood T cell repertoires in COVID-19 (dated by TCRdb to 2019 to 2021). Context from the whole study: Samples covering the acute and convalescent phases of COVID-19 were provided by collaborators in the United States, Italy and Spain. The material from the prospective study consisted of cDNA or gDNA derived from T cells, B-cell-depleted T cells, or PBMCs. Deeply sampled blood TCRbeta repertoires from subjects exposed to, actively infected with, or recovered from COVID-19 were included in the dataset. The repertoires were made available in a free public database intended to serve as a resource for research on the immune response to SARS-CoV-2. Samples came from the ongoing ImmuneRACE study (first 160 participants) plus 1,254 subjects from 6 global collaborators. Sample metadata almost always included a de-identified subject ID, COVID-19 status, age in years and sex. Where available, HLA class I and class II types were taken from metadata supplied by the sample provider and were not determined by assay-based typing. Here is what the overall study found, with its caveats: The amount of clinical and demographic metadata varied by source and participant and was provided uncurated.

Participants in the prospective study were aged about 18 to 95 years, lived in about two dozen United States geographic areas, and enrolled through a virtual design. In the prospective study, participants were assigned to cohorts based on the clinical history participants reported in a screening survey and a study questionnaire. ImmuneRACE Cohort 3 recovered participants were defined by two consecutive negative NP/OP PCR tests, healthcare professional clearance, or symptom resolution. Mobile phlebotomists in the prospective study collected whole blood, serum and a nasopharyngeal or oropharyngeal swab from every participant. Participants in the prospective study had the option to provide additional blood draws and questionnaires over a roughly 2-month period. Before DNA extraction, blood samples from the prospective study were shipped at room temperature or frozen. TCRbeta CDR3 regions were amplified from genomic DNA using the immunoSEQ Assay, a bias-controlled multiplex PCR. As for the original processing: Nucleated cell counts per sample were estimated from amplification of reference gene primers within the assay. To quantify the absolute abundance of each unique TCRbeta CDR3 rearrangement, sequence reads were collapsed and filtered. For each sample, productive Simpson clonality was calculated by taking the square root of Simpson's diversity index across productive rearrangements. TCRdb holds this immuneACCESS table with in-frame rearrangements only. Some clones are missing; in checked studies, unresolved V genes explain under half, and the rest has no known cause. V and J calls and clone size are given by that table; D and trimming were obtained from the DNA. The sample has some 400,000 clones on record, around 87% of them singletons. Roughly 1.4% of the sample belongs to the ten largest clones.

A note on this clone: This clone's antigen is unknown. No base quality information exists; no much larger clone differs at one position.

From the germline V gene, CDR1 is SGHTA and CDR2 is FQGNSA. The germline V and J ends show losses of 5 bases and 7 bases respectively, and no gene match explains 11 bases of the junction. The CDR3 sequence holds 15 residues, the cysteine and phenylalanine included. CDR3 DNA only is kept here, 45 bases in frame from base 1. This sequence originates from a young man who had recovered from COVID-19. The rearrangement joined TRBV7-2 to TRBJ2-1; TRBD2 lines up with 7 middle nucleotides. Sequenced material: PBMCs or T cells enriched from blood (not recorded which). DNA sequence: TGTGCCAGCAGCCTGAACAGCATGGGGGGGAATGAGCAGTTCTTC. It translates as CASSLNSMGGNEQFF.